The clone carrying this T cell receptor beta chain was recorded once. As yet, its antigen is unknown. Vbeta (60) and Jbeta (13) primers were used in the PCR. Profiled with immunoSEQ multiplex PCR; TCRdb holds only in-frame clones, not every one. Of 70,000 to 95,000 clones detected, about 75% appear once; the ten largest clones hold roughly 2.2%. This specimen comes from a study of cytomegalovirus exposure and HLA in healthy donors. Study outcomes and limitations: Based on reports, TCR beta sequences accurately predicted HLA-A and HLA-B alleles for most subjects.

Germline V gives CDR1 MNHEY, CDR2 SMNVEV (reference sequence). The CDR3 is made up of 15 amino acids. Trimming left V 7 bases short and J 0 bases short, with 13 bases between. The sequence was obtained from a man between 40 and 49 years old in good health and CMV-seronegative. The chain is built from TRBV27 and TRBJ2-4; weak D call: TRBD2 (7 bases). The sample was PBMCs. The CDR3 coding sequence is TGTGCCAGCATGGGGGGGCCATTAGCCAAAAACATTCAGTACTTC. Translated: CASMGGPLAKNIQYF.